This TCR beta chain emerged from a study of radiotherapy plus CTLA-4 blockade in lung cancer. Study results and limitations: Early blood T cell clone changes and increased post-radiation serum interferon-beta were reportedly the strongest response predictors. Clones derived from tumor TCRs expanded in blood after radiotherapy plus ipilimumab.

The CDR3 contains 15 residues. Trimming shortened V by 1 base and J by 8 bases, and 16 bases separated the two germline ends. Germline V gene data show CDR1 as SGDLS and CDR2 as YYNGEE. The protocol was immunoSEQ multiplex PCR, while the TCRdb copy is restricted to in-frame clones and leaves out a portion. This sample has fewer than 95,000 clones, with approximately 83% found just once. Of note for this clone: The antigen is not known.

Sequencing used peripheral blood, obtained from a patient treated with radiotherapy plus ipilimumab. V usage is TRBV9 and J usage is TRBJ2-1; a possible D gene is TRBD2 (7 bases). This TCR was recovered from a human donor with non-small cell lung cancer who had stable disease on radiotherapy plus ipilimumab. Here the CDR3 DNA reads TGTGCCAGCAGCGTATACGCGGGGGCGGGCGATGAGCAGTTCTTC. Encoded protein: CASSVYAGAGDEQFF.